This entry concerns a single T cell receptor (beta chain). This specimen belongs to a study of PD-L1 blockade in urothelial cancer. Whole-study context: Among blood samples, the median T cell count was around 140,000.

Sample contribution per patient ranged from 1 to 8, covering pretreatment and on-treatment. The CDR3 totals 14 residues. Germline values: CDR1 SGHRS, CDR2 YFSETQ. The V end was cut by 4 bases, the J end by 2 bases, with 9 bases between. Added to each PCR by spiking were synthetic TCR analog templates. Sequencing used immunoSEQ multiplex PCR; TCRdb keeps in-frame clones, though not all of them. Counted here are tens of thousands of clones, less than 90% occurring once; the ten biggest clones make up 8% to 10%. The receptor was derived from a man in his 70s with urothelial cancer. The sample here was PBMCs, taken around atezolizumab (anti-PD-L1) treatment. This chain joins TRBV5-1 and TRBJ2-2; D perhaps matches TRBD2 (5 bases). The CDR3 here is CASSRAANTGELFF. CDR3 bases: TGCGCCAGCAGCCGAGCGGCCAACACCGGGGAGCTGTTTTTT. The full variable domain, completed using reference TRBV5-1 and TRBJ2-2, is KAGVTQTPRYLIKTRGQQVTLSCSPISGHRSVSWYQQTPGQGLQFLFEYFSETQRNKGNFPGRFSGRQFSNSRSEMNVSTLELGDSALYLCASSRAANTGELFFGEGSRLTVL.